The T cell receptor beta chain described here comes from a study of cytomegalovirus exposure and HLA in healthy donors. Study outcomes and limitations: In vitro experiments confirmed that a few CMV-associated chains were specific for CMV antigens.

As regards this clone: The antigen is not known.

From germline, CDR1 is SGDLS and CDR2 YYNGEE. The length of the CDR3 is 14 residues. With V trimmed by 0 bases and J by 8 bases, 5 bases remained unmatched. The PCR contained 60 Vbeta and 13 Jbeta primers. Sequenced by immunoSEQ multiplex PCR; TCRdb stores in-frame clones only, minus some. The top ten hold around 2% of the sample, which has about 98,000 clones, approximately 74% seen once. This TCR derives from a male donor in good health and CMV-seronegative. Material: PBMCs. This chain connects TRBV9 to TRBJ2-1, with 7 nucleotides matching TRBD2. The CDR3 sequence is CASSVAGLGYEQFF. DNA for the CDR3: TGTGCCAGCAGCGTAGCTGGACTAGGTTATGAGCAGTTCTTC.